Detailed here is one T cell receptor (beta chain). This clone was found once. Its antigen remains undetermined. Base quality data are lacking; no much larger clone is found one base away. One collaborating source in Seattle enrolled patients during active infection and followed them longitudinally through the course of disease. Each collaborating institution followed its own protocols to collect whole blood in K2EDTA tubes. For TCRbeta analysis, collaborators shipped samples in one of three forms: frozen whole blood, isolated PBMCs, or DNA extracted from either of those sample types. This entry is derived from a study of blood T cell repertoires in COVID-19 (dated by TCRdb to the early 2020s). With respect to the entire study: The collaborator samples originated in the United States, Italy and Spain and spanned the acute and convalescent phases of COVID-19. The prospective study material was composed of cDNA or gDNA derived from T cells, B-cell-depleted T cells, or PBMCs. Deeply sampled blood TCRbeta repertoires from subjects exposed to, actively infected with, or recovered from COVID-19 were included in the dataset. The repertoires were made available in a free public database intended to serve as a resource for research on the immune response to SARS-CoV-2. The samples were drawn from the first 160 participants of the ongoing ImmuneRACE study and from 1,254 subjects provided by 6 global collaborators. Sample metadata almost always included a de-identified subject ID, COVID-19 status, age in years and sex. HLA class I and class II types, where available, came from metadata supplied by the sample provider rather than from assay-based typing.

Broader findings and caveats from the paper: Clinical and demographic metadata were provided uncurated, with the amount varying by source and participant.

TCRbeta CDR3 regions were amplified from genomic DNA by means of the immunoSEQ Assay, a bias-controlled multiplex PCR. In the source study's methods: Within the assay, amplification of reference gene primers was used to estimate how many nucleated cells each sample contained. Sequence reads were collapsed and filtered to measure the absolute abundance of every unique TCRbeta CDR3 rearrangement. Productive Simpson clonality was computed per sample as the square root of Simpson's diversity index over productive rearrangements. Entries here come from immuneACCESS through TCRdb and include only in-frame sequences with V and J called. Some clones fail to appear in such tables; in the studies checked, an unresolved V gene covers under half of the shortfall, and the cause of the remainder is unknown. That table is the source of V, J and clone size, and D and trimming were worked out from the DNA. Across this sample there are 200,000 to 300,000 clones, with 70% to 90% seen only once. Approximately 5.1% of the sample goes to the ten largest clones.

The CDR3, from cysteine to phenylalanine, totals 19 residues. Left in the record is the CDR3 DNA by itself, 57 bases read in frame from the first base. The junction shows trimming of 2 bases on V and 0 bases on J, and the gene matches do not reach 7 bases of it. CDR1 and CDR2, looked up from the germline V gene, are MNHEY and SVGEGT. The sequence was collected from a woman aged 55 to 70 with COVID-19, enrolled during active disease. Sequenced: peripheral blood. The V and J genes are TRBV6-2 or TRBV6-3 and TRBJ2-1; TRBD2 lines up with 13 middle nucleotides. CDR3 region: CASSYLGLAGALSYNEQFF. The nucleotide sequence reads as follows: TGTGCCAGCAGTTACCTAGGACTAGCGGGAGCCCTCTCCTACAATGAGCAGTTCTTC.